These 4 T cell receptor beta chains came from one sample sequenced in a study of blood T cell repertoires in COVID-19. Here immunoSEQ multiplex PCR was the method, and the copy in TCRdb shows in-frame clones only, minus some. The sample has 200,000 or so clones, 80% to 90% seen once. The source material was peripheral blood. The receptors derive from a human donor in a cohort sampled during active COVID-19.

The chain joins TRBV24-1 to TRBJ2-1; 7 bases fit TRBD1. The germline gives CDR1 KGHDR, CDR2 SFDVKD. Trimming removed 3 bases from V and 2 bases from J; junction bases left unmatched: 9. The CDR3 is 17 amino acids. The CDR3 nucleotides read TGTGCCACCAGTGATCTGGCGACAGGGCTTGCCTACAATGAGCAGTTCTTC. Translated: CATSDLATGLAYNEQFF.

V gene TRBV2 combines with J gene TRBJ2-7; unclear D gene. The CDR3 runs 12 residues. With 6 bases removed from V and 0 bases from J, the gap between germline ends came to 6 bases. Germline loops: CDR1 SNHLY, CDR2 FYNNEI. The CDR3 DNA reads TGTGCCAGCAGGCCGGTCTCCTACGAGCAGTACTTC. Translated: CASRPVSYEQYF.

The rearrangement joins TRBV5-1 to TRBJ2-6; tentative D call: TRBD2 (7 bases). V dropped 1 base and J dropped 0 bases, with 14 bases sitting between them. This CDR3 comprises 18 residues. Germline lookup yields CDR1 SGHRS and CDR2 YFSETQ. CDR3 DNA: TGCGCCAGCAGCTTGTTGGGAGGGGGATCCTCTGGGGCCAACGTCCTGACTTTC. As protein: CASSLLGGGSSGANVLTF.

The CDR3 region is CASSPGTGNNSPLHF. CDR3 bases: TGTGCCAGCTCACCCGGGACAGGGAATAATTCACCCCTCCACTTT. The J gene is TRBJ1-6, the V gene TRBV18, with 9 bases aligning to TRBD1. The V segment lost 3 bases and the J segment 5 bases; nucleotides outside the gene matches: 2. Germline CDR1 reads KGHSH; CDR2 reads LQKENI. The CDR3 has 15 residues.